The text below deals with one T cell receptor (beta chain). No antigen is known for it. The input lacks base qualities; no much larger clone sits a single base away. The patients picked for sequencing were ones in whom flow cytometry had shown an expansion of CD8+CD57+ cells. Severe acquired aplastic anemia was diagnosed in all patients according to International Study of Aplastic Anemia and Agranulocytosis and Camitta criteria. At the time blood was sampled, none of the patients had received any therapy. TCR repertoires of sorted CD4+ and CD8+ blood T cells from severe aplastic anemia patients and healthy subjects were deep-sequenced in the study. Patients were enrolled in the USA under clinicaltrials.gov protocols 00001620, 01623167, 00001397, 00071045, 00081523 and 00961064. Ficoll-Paque density gradient centrifugation was used to isolate peripheral blood mononuclear cells. Before DNA extraction, CD4+ and CD8+ T cells were sorted with FACS or magnetic beads.

The data belong to a study of CD8+CD57+ T cells in acquired aplastic anemia (dated by TCRdb to 2016 to 2019). Notes on the research overall: DNA extracted from sorted CD4+ and CD8+ cells had a mean of around 3.3 ug, with a range of about 0.19 to 30 ug. CD8+CD57+ expansion was defined as frequency above the mean frequency observed in healthy subjects. What the research found in general, with its limitations: Around 30 CD8+ CDR3 sequences were shared between patients and controls but appeared highly expressed in patients and within their immunodominant clones. CD8+ Simpson's diversity did not differ significantly between patients and healthy controls (P=0.060).

Its CDR3 holds 15 amino acids, cysteine through phenylalanine. Kept here is only the CDR3 DNA, which spans 45 bases and is read in frame from base 1. The germline V gene yields WSHSY for CDR1 and SAAADI for CDR2. V trim: 6 bases; J trim: 0 bases; unmatched bases: 8. Profiling of TCR beta VDJ combinations and CDR3 sequences used genomic DNA as the template. An Illumina HiSeq 2000 was used for TCR repertoire sequencing. On the study's bioinformatics: Repertoires were assessed using TRBV/TRBJ rearrangement plots, CDR3 size and DJ length profiles, and Simpson's diversity index. The most abundant DNA sequence in the deep sequencing data was defined as the immunodominant clone. CDR3 amino acid sequences were checked for sharing across subjects and were also compared against the VDJdb database and published repertoires. Using fastp trimming at Q25 and MiXCR clonotype assembly, TCRdb reanalyzed the public sequencing data and kept in-frame beta chains. Rows are combined by CDR3 protein, so each entry shows the most common genes and DNA. These V and J calls derive from TCRdb rather than the authors' analysis. The sample profile shows fewer than 200,000 distinct CDR3 sequences; 48% of them were found once. Of the sample, roughly 2% falls within the top ten clones.

This TCR derives from a human donor with aplastic anemia. The sample was sorted CD4+, CD8+, or CD8+CD57+ T cells (not recorded which) from PBMCs. The rearranged segments are TRBV10-2 and TRBJ2-7; the junction holds 7 bases that match TRBD1. Here the CDR3 is given as CASSPLDRNSYEQYF. The nucleotide sequence reads as follows: TGCGCCAGCAGCCCCCTGGACAGGAACTCCTACGAGCAGTACTTC.